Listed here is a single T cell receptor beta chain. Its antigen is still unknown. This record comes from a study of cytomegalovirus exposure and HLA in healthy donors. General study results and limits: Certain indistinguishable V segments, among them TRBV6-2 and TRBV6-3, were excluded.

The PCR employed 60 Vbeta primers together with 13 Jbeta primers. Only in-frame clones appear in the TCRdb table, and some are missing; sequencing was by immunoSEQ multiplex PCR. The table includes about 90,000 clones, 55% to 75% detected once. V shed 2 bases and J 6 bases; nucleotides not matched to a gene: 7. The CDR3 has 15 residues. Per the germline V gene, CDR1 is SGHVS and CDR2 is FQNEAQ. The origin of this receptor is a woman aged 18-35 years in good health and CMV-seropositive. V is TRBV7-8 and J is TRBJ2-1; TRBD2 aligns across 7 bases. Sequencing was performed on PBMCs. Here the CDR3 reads CASSLRGGSRNEQFF. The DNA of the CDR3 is TGTGCCAGCAGCTTAAGGGGCGGGAGTCGCAATGAGCAGTTCTTC.